This T cell receptor (beta chain) was captured by sequencing in a study of OX40 agonist ivuxolimab in advanced cancers. Data came from immunoSEQ multiplex PCR; TCRdb stores just in-frame clones and leaves some out. The sample contains fewer than 100,000 clones, roughly four fifths of which appear only once. The CDR3 runs to 13 residues. Germline CDR1 is MNHNY and CDR2 is SVGAGI (reference sequence). Deletions cut 4 bases from V and 2 bases from J, with 5 bases between. This chain connects TRBV6-6 to TRBJ2-2, with D uncertain. The TCR originated in an adult with an advanced solid tumor such as melanoma, head and neck, liver or kidney cancer. The sequences come from CD4+ or CD8+ T cells sorted from blood, collected in a trial of the OX40 agonist ivuxolimab. CDR3 sequence reads: CASSSRNTGELFF. The CDR3 nucleotides are TGTGCCAGCAGTTCCAGAAACACCGGGGAGCTGTTTTTT.